This T cell receptor beta chain comes out of a study of cytomegalovirus exposure and HLA in healthy donors. The V end was cut by 5 bases, the J end by 3 bases, with 23 bases between. Germline assignment: CDR1 SEHNR and CDR2 FQNEAQ (reference sequence). The CDR3 covers 17 residues. PCR amplification relied on 60 Vbeta primers (plus 13 Jbeta primers). The repertoire was sequenced with immunoSEQ multiplex PCR; TCRdb's copy has only in-frame clones and lacks some. The sample holds around 270,000 clones, 75% to 90% seen once. The chain couples TRBV7-9 to TRBJ2-7; tentative D call: TRBD1 (6 bases). The source of this sequence is a girl aged 2 to 10 in good health and CMV-seronegative. Source material: PBMCs. CDR3 sequence reads: CASSKRVERRTDYEQYF. CDR3 coding DNA: TGTGCCAGCAGCAAAAGAGTAGAGAGGCGGACAGACTACGAGCAGTACTTC.